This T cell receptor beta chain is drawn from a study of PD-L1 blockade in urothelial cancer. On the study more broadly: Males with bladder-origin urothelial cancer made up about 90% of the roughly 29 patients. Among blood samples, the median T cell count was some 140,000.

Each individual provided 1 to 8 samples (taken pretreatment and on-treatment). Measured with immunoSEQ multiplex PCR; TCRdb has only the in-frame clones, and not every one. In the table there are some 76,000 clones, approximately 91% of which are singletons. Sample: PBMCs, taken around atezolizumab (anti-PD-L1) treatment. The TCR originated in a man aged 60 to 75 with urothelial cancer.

The chain's CDR3 is CASSVEETGGRNYGYTF. Written as DNA, the CDR3 is TGTGCCAGCAGCGTAGAAGAGACAGGGGGAAGAAACTATGGCTACACCTTC. V is TRBV9 and J is TRBJ1-2; 9 nucleotides agree with TRBD1. The CDR3 totals 17 residues. CDR1 and CDR2 from the germline V gene are SGDLS and YYNGEE. Trimming at V came to 0 bases and at J to 2 bases, leaving 8 bases not matched to a gene.